The 15 T cell receptor beta chains in this list originate from one sample, sequenced in a study of shared clonotypes between healthy human individuals. Produced via immunoSEQ multiplex PCR; TCRdb's table is partial and in-frame only. The data contain about 520,000 clones, approximately 94% of them seen just once; the ten biggest clones take up around 0.066%. Sequences were obtained from naive CD4+ T cells sorted from blood. Subset of the sample: CD45RA+ positively selected. These TCRs come from a woman aged 25 to 39 in good health.

The chain carries TRBV6-5 and TRBJ2-3; no clear D. The CDR3 has 15 amino acids. Germline lookup yields CDR1 MNHEY and CDR2 SVGAGI. V lost 0 bases to trimming and J lost 2 bases, with 9 bases between them. The CDR3 here is CASSYSTPVTDTQYF. The CDR3, as DNA: TGTGCCAGCAGTTACTCGACTCCAGTCACAGATACGCAGTATTTT.

The chain is built from TRBV27 and TRBJ2-2; D call uncertain. The CDR3 covers 14 residues. The V gene's germline CDR1 is MNHEY and CDR2 SMNVEV (reference sequence). V lost 2 bases, J lost 2 bases, and 6 bases lay in between. CDR3 DNA: TGTGCCAGCAGTTTAAGGCCCAACACCGGGGAGCTGTTTTTT. It encodes CASSLRPNTGELFF.

This chain uses TRBV28 with TRBJ1-6; 8 bases map to TRBD1. Germline lookup yields CDR1 MDHEN and CDR2 SYDVKM. The CDR3 is 15 amino acids. The V segment lost 4 bases and the J segment 10 bases; nucleotides outside the gene matches: 9. The CDR3 here is CASSSPGTGDSPLHF. The CDR3 region has the DNA TGTGCCAGCAGTTCCCCTGGGACAGGCGACTCACCCCTCCACTTT. The variable domain in full, with the rest retrieved from reference TRBV28 and TRBJ1-6, is DVKVTQSSRYLVKRTGEKVFLECVQDMDHENMFWYRQDPGLGLRLIYFSYDVKMKEKGDIPEGYSVSREKKERFSLILESASTNQTSMYLCASSSPGTGDSPLHFGNGTRLTVT.

The chain couples TRBV6-5 to TRBJ2-7; D is uncertain. CDR3 size: 13 residues. Between the trimmed V and J ends, which lost 5 bases and 2 bases, there was a span of 10 bases. The germline CDR1 and CDR2 sequences are MNHEY and SVGAGI. CDR3 nucleotide sequence: TGTGCCAGCAGTAGAGACAAAGCCTACGAGCAGTACTTC. The encoded protein is CASSRDKAYEQYF.

The chain couples TRBV5-1 to TRBJ2-7; TRBD2 aligns across 7 bases. The trim removed 4 bases at V and 0 bases at J, leaving 4 bases unmatched. There are 14 residues in the CDR3. Germline CDR1 reads SGHRS; CDR2 reads YFSETQ. Written as DNA, the CDR3 is TGCGCCAGCAGCAAAAGCGGGAACTCCTACGAGCAGTACTTC. As protein: CASSKSGNSYEQYF.

V gene TRBV6-1 combines with J gene TRBJ1-1; D is uncertain. Trimming took 7 bases from V and 10 from J, leaving 19 bases between them. The CDR3 has 13 residues. Per germline, CDR1 MNHNS and CDR2 SASEGT. The CDR3 bases are TGTGCCAGCAACACTCTCCTGGGTGAGAGAGCTTTCTTT. Its translation is CASNTLLGERAFF.

The chain has TRBV28 and TRBJ2-7, with 9 bases lining up with TRBD1. V was pared by 3 bases and J by 5 bases, with 8 bases of the junction left unmatched. This CDR3 is 15 amino acids long. Germline V lookup: CDR1 MDHEN, CDR2 SYDVKM. The CDR3 DNA is TGTGCCAGCAGTTTTATAGGACAGGGGTCCCACGAGCAGTACTTC. Encoded protein: CASSFIGQGSHEQYF.

In DNA, the CDR3 is TGTGCCAGCAGCCGATATACCGGGGAGCTGTTTTTT. Translation gives CASSRYTGELFF. The rearrangement uses TRBV27 and TRBJ2-2; D not certain. CDR3 length equals 12 residues. The V end was cut by 6 bases, the J end by 5 bases, with 7 bases between. Germline V CDR1 and CDR2: MNHEY, SMNVEV (reference sequence).

The chain uses TRBV4-1 and TRBJ2-7; D tentatively fits TRBD1 or TRBD2 (6 bases each). Germline lookup yields CDR1 MGHRA and CDR2 YSYEKL. Deletions cut 4 bases from V and 3 bases from J, with 16 bases between. The CDR3 has 15 residues. The CDR3 nucleotides read TGCGCCAGCAGCCCCCCAGGGGACTTCCTCTACGAGCAGTACTTC. Protein product: CASSPPGDFLYEQYF.

This clone came up once. The chain employs TRBV5-4 and TRBJ2-2, with 9 nucleotides matching TRBD2. The CDR3 spans 18 residues. J gave up 0 bases and V 3 bases, and 9 bases lay outside the gene matches. Germline V gives CDR1 SGHNT, CDR2 YYREEE (reference sequence). The CDR3, as DNA: TGTGCCAGCAGCTCCGGGGCTAGCGGGGCAACGAACACCGGGGAGCTGTTTTTT. Protein sequence: CASSSGASGATNTGELFF. Full variable domain (remainder filled in from reference TRBV5-4 and TRBJ2-2): ETGVTQSPTHLIKTRGQQVTLRCSSQSGHNTVSWYQQALGQGPQFIFQYYREEENGRGNFPPRFSGLQFPNYSSELNVNALELDDSALYLCASSSGASGATNTGELFFGEGSRLTVL.

This rearrangement joins TRBV6-6 to TRBJ2-2, with 7 bases aligning to TRBD1. The V segment lost 2 bases and the J segment 2 bases; nucleotides outside the gene matches: 2. The CDR3 runs 15 residues. Germline V gives CDR1 MNHNY, CDR2 SVGAGI (reference sequence). The CDR3 sequence is CASSYGTVNTGELFF. DNA for the CDR3: TGTGCCAGCAGTTACGGGACAGTAAACACCGGGGAGCTGTTTTTT.

This rearrangement joins TRBV15 to TRBJ2-5; D might be TRBD2 (6 bases). The CDR3 covers 15 residues. Between the trimmed V and J ends, which lost 0 bases and 6 bases, there was a span of 14 bases. Germline CDR1 reads LNHNV; CDR2 reads YYDKDF (reference sequence). Here the CDR3 DNA reads TGTGCCACCAGCAGAGATCCGGGACTCCCGCAGACCCAGTACTTC. As protein: CATSRDPGLPQTQYF.

V usage is TRBV28 and J usage is TRBJ2-1, with 7 bases lining up with TRBD2. Germline lookup yields CDR1 MDHEN and CDR2 SYDVKM. J was trimmed by 5 bases and V by 2 bases; bases with no gene match: 6. The CDR3 spans 15 residues. CDR3 sequence reads: CASSLRREWDNEQFF. CDR3 coding DNA: TGTGCCAGCAGTTTACGGCGGGAGTGGGACAATGAGCAGTTCTTC.

The chain is built from TRBV11-3 and TRBJ2-5, with 7 bases matching TRBD2. Trimming at V came to 5 bases and at J to 11 bases, leaving 23 bases not matched to a gene. From germline, CDR1 is SGHNT and CDR2 YENEEA. This CDR3 spans 17 amino acids. Written as DNA, the CDR3 is TGTGCCAGCAGCCTCGGGGGGAGCCGGAGGTCTTCTTTAAGGCAGTACTTC. This encodes CASSLGGSRRSSLRQYF.

V is TRBV4-2 and J is TRBJ2-4, with D tentatively TRBD2 (7 bases). V was cut by 1 base and J by 3 bases, with 10 bases left in between. Germline assignment: CDR1 LGHNA and CDR2 YNFKEQ. This CDR3 spans 15 amino acids. CDR3 bases: TGTGCCAGCAGCCAAGGAGGGGGGGGCAAAAACATTCAGTACTTC. Translated, it gives CASSQGGGGKNIQYF.